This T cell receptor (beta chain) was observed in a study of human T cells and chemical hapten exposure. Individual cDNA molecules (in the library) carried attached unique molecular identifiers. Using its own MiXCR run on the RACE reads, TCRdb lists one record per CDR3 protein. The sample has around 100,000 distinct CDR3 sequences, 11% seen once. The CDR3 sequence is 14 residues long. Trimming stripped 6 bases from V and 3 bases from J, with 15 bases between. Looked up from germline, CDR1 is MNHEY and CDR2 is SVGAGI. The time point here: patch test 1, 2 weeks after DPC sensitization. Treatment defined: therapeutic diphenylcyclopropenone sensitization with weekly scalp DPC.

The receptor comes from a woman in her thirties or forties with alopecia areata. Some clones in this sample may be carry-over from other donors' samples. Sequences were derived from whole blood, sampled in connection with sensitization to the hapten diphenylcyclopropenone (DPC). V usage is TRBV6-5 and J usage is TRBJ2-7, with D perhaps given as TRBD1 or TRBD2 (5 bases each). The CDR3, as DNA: TGTGCCAGCAGCTCCGGGACGGGATACTACGAGCAGTACTTC. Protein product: CASSSGTGYYEQYF.